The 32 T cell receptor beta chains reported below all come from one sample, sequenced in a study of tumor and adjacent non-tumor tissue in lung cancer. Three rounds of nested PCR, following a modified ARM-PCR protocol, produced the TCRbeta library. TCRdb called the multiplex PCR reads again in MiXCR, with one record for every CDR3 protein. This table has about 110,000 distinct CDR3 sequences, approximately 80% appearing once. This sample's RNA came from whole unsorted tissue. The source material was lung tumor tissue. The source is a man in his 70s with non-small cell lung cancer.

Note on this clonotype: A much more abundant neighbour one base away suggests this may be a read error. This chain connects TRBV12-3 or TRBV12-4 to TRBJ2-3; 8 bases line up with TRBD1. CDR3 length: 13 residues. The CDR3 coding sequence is TGTGCCAGCAGTCCAGGGGGCGTCGATAAGCAGTATTTT. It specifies CASSPGGVDKQYF.

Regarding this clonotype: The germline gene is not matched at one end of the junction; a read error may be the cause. CDR3 DNA: TGTGTCAGCAGTTTATTTGATTTTCGAAACACCATATATTTT. Translating gives CVSSLFDFRNTIYF. The chain joins TRBV12-3 or TRBV12-4 to TRBJ1-3; D is ambiguous. This CDR3 has 14 residues.

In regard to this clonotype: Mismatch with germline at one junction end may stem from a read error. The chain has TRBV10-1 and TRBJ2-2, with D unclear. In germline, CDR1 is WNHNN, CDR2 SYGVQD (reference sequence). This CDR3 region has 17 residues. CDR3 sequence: CVSSDGSWTINTGELFF. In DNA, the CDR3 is TGCGTCAGCAGTGACGGCAGTTGGACGATAAACACCGGGGAGCTGTTTTTT.

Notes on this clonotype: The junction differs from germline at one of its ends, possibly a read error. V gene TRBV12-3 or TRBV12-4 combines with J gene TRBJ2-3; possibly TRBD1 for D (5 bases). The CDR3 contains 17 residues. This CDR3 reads CASSFSIGNIVTVTQYF. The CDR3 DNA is TGTGCCAGTAGTTTTAGCATAGGGAACATTGTGACAGTTACGCAGTATTTT.

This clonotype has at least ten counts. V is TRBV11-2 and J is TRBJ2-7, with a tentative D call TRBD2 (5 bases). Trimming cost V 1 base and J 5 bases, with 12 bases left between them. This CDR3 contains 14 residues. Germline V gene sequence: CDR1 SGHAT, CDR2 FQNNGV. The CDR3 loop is CASSLARETHEQYF. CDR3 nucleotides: TGTGCCAGCAGCTTAGCTAGGGAGACCCACGAGCAGTACTTC.

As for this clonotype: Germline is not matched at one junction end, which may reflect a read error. The CDR3 DNA sequence: TGTGCCAGCAGTTACTCGCCGGGATCACTAAACTATGGTTACACCTTC. The encoded protein is CASSYSPGSLNYGYTF. The rearrangement joins TRBV6-5 to TRBJ1-2; no clear D gene. The CDR3 has 16 residues. Germline loops: CDR1 MNHEY, CDR2 SVGAGI.

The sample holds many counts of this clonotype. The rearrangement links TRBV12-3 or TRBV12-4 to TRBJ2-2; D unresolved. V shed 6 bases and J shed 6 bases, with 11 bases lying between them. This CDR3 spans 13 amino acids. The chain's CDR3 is CASRILAAGELFF. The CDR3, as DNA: TGTGCCAGCAGGATATTGGCCGCCGGGGAGCTGTTTTTT.

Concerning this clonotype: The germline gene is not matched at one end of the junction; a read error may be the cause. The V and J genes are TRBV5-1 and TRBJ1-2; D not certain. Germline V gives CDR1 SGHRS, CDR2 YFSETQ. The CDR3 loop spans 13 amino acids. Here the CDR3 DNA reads TGCGTCAGCTGCTTGGAACAATTCTATGGCTACACCTTC. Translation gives CVSCLEQFYGYTF.

CDR3 coding DNA: TGTGCCAGCAGCCCTCACCCGGGGTGGGGTCCCAACGAGCAGTACTTC. It encodes CASSPHPGWGPNEQYF. The gene calls are TRBV7-9 and TRBJ2-7, with D perhaps TRBD2 (5 bases). Germline assignment: CDR1 SEHNR and CDR2 FQNEAQ (reference sequence). Trimming left V 5 bases short and J 5 bases short, with 22 bases between. This CDR3 contains 16 residues.

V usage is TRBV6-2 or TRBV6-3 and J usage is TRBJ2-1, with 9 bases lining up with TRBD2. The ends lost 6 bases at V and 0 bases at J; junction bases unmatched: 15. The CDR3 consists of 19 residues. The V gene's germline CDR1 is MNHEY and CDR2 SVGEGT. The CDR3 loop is CASRPRGTSSYSSYNEQFF. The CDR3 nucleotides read TGTGCCAGCAGACCACGGGGGACTAGCAGTTACAGCTCCTACAATGAGCAGTTCTTC.

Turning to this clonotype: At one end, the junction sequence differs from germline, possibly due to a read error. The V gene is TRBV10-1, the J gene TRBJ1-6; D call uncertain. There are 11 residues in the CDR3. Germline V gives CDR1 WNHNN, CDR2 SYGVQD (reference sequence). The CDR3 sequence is CASRTNSPFHF. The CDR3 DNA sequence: TGCGCCAGCAGGACCAACTCACCCTTCCACTTT.

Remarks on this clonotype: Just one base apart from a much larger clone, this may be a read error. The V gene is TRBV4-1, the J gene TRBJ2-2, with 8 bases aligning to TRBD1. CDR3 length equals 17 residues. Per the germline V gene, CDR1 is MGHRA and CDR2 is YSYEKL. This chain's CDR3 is CAGSRTTGVLGTGELFF. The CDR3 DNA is TGCGCCGGCAGCCGCACGACAGGGGTACTTGGGACCGGGGAGCTGTTTTTT.

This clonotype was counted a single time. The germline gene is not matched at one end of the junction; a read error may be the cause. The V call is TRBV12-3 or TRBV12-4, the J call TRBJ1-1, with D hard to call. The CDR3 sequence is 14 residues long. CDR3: CASSYQTWLTEAFF. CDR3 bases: TGCGCCAGCAGCTATCAGACATGGCTAACTGAAGCTTTCTTT.

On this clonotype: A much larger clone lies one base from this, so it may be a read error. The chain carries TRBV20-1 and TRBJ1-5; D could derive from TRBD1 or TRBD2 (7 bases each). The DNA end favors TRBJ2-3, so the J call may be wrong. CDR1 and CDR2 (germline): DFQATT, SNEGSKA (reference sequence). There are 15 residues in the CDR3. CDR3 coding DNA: TGCAGTGCTAGGGCAGGGGGGGATAGCAATCAGCCCCAGTATTTT. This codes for CSARAGGDSNQPQYF.

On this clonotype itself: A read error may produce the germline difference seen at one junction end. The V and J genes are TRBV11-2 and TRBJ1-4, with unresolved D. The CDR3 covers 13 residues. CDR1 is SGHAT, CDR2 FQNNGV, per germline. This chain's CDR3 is CTSSLARGGKLFF. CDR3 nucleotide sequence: TGTACCAGCAGCTTGGCCAGAGGAGGAAAACTGTTTTTT. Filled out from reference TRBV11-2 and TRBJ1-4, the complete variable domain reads EAGVAQSPRYKIIEKRQSVAFWCNPISGHATLYWYQQILGQGPKLLIQFQNNGVVDDSQLPKDRFSAERLKGVDSTLKIQPAKLEDSAVYLCTSSLARGGKLFFGSGTQLSVL.

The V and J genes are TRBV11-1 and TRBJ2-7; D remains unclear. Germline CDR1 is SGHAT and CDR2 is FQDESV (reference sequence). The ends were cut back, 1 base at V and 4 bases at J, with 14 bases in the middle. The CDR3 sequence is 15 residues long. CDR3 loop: CASSLEGSISYEQYF. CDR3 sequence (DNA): TGTGCCAGCAGCTTAGAAGGTTCCATCTCATACGAGCAGTACTTC.

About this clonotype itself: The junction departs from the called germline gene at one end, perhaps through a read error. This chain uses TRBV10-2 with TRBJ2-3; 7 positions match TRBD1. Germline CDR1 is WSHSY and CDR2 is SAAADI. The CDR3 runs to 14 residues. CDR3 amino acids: CAGSDRGRTNTQYF. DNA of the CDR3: TGCGCCGGCAGTGATAGGGGGCGCACAAATACGCAGTATTTT.

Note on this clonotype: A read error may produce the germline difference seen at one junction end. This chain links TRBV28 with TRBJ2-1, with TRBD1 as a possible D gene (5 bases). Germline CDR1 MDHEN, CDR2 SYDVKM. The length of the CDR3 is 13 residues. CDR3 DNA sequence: TGTGCCAGGAGTTTCCCAGGGCACCATGAGCAGATCTTC. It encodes CARSFPGHHEQIF.

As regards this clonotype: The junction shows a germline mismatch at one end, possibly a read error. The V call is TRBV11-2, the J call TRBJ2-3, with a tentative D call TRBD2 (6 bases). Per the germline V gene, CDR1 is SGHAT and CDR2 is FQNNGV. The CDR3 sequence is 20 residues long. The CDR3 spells CASRLISRLAWGASRDTQYF. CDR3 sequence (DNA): TGTGCCAGCAGATTAATATCGCGCCTAGCGTGGGGAGCTAGCAGAGATACGCAGTATTTT.

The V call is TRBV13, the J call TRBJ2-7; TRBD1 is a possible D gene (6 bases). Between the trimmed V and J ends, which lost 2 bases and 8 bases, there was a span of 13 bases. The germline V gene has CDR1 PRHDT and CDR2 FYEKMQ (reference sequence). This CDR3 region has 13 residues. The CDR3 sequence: CASSLTRWDKQYF. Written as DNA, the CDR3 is TGTGCCAGCAGCTTAACCAGGTGGGACAAGCAGTACTTC.

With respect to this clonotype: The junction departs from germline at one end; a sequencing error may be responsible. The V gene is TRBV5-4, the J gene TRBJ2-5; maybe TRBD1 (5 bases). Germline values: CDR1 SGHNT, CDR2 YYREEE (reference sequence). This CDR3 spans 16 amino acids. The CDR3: CTSSLLKGITREIQYF. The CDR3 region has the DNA TGTACCAGCAGCCTCCTCAAGGGGATAACGAGAGAGATCCAGTACTTC.

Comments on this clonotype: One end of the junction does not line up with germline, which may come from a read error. The CDR3 is CVSSLKTGWRNTEAFF. The CDR3 bases are TGTGTCAGCAGTTTAAAGACAGGGTGGAGGAACACTGAAGCTTTCTTT. The gene calls are TRBV11-3 and TRBJ1-1, with TRBD1 matching 7 bases. This CDR3 spans 16 amino acids. Looked up from germline, CDR1 is SGHNT and CDR2 is YENEEA.

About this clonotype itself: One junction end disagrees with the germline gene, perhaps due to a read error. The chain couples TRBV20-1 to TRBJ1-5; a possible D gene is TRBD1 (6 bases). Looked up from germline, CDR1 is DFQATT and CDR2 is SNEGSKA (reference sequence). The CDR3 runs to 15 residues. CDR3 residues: CSASGGRQGNQAQHF. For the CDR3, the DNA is TGCAGTGCGTCTGGGGGGCGCCAAGGCAATCAGGCCCAGCATTTT.

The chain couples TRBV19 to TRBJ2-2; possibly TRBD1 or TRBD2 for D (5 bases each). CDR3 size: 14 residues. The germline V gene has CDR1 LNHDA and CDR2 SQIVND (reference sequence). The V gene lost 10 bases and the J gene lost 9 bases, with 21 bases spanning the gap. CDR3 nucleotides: TGTGCCATTCAGAAAACCACGGGGCTCAGGGAGCTGTTTTTT. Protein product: CAIQKTTGLRELFF.

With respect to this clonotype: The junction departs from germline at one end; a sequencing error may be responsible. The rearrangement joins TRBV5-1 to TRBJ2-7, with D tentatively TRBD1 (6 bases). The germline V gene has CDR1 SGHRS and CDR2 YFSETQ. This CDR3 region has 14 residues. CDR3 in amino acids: CASSISGTIYEQYF. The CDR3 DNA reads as TGCGCCAGCAGCATATCCGGGACAATCTACGAGCAATATTTC.

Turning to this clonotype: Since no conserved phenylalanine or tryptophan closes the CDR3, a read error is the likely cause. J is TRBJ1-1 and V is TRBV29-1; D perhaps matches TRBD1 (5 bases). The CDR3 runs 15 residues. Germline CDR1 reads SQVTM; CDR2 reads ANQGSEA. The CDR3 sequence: CSVVEFGGMNTEAFS. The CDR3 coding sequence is TGCAGTGTTGTTGAATTCGGGGGAATGAACACTGAAGCTTTCTCT.

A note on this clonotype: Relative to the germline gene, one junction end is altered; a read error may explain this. The CDR3 DNA sequence: TGCGTCAGCAGCTTGGGGACAGTCAATGAGCAGTTCTTC. This codes for CVSSLGTVNEQFF. This chain connects TRBV5-4 to TRBJ2-1; 7 bases are shared with TRBD1. Germline V lookup: CDR1 SGHNT, CDR2 YYREEE (reference sequence). The CDR3 runs 13 residues.

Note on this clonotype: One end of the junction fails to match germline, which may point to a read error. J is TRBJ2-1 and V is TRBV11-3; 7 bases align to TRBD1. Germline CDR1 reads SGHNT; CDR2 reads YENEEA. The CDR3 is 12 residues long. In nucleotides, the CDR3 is TGTGCCAGCTCGGACAGGCCCAATGAGCAGTTCTTT. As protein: CASSDRPNEQFF.

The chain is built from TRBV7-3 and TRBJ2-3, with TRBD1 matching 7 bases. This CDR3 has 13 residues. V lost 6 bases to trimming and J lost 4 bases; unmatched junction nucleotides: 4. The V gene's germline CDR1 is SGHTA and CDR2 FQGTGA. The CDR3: CASRLGGPDTQYF. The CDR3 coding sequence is TGTGCCAGCAGGTTAGGGGGCCCAGATACGCAGTATTTT.

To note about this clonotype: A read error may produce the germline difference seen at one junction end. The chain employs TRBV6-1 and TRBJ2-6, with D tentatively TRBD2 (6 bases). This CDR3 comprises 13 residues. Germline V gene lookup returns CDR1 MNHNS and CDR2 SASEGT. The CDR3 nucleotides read TGTGTCAGCGGGCACTCTGGGACCAACGTCCTGACTTTC. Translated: CVSGHSGTNVLTF.

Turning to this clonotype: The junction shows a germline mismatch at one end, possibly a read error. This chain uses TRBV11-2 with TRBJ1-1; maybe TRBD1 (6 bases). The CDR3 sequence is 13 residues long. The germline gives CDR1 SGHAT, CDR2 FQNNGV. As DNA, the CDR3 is TGTGCCAATAACTTAGGGACATCCGATGAACCTTTCTTT. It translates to CANNLGTSDEPFF.

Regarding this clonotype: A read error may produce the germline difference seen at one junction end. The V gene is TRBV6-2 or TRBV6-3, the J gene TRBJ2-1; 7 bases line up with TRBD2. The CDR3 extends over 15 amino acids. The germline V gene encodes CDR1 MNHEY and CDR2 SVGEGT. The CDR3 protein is CASSPGLYNTNEQFF. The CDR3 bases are TGCGCCAGCAGTCCGGGACTATACAATACCAATGAGCAGTTCTTC.